A selection of T cell receptor beta chains follows, all from one sample in a study of monozygotic twins with inflammatory bowel disease. TCRdb reprocessed the 5' RACE reads, with one entry per CDR3 protein and no DNA. This repertoire includes a few hundred thousand distinct CDR3 sequences. The specimen was blood. These receptor sequences come from a human donor with ulcerative colitis or Crohn's disease, or a healthy co-twin of an affected twin (not recorded which). CDR3s include the opening cysteine and the closing phenylalanine or tryptophan. The order of the fields is V gene, J gene, CDR3 protein.

TRBV7-2	TRBJ1-2	CASSLAQTGLGYTF
TRBV27	TRBJ1-1	CASSPVGQGETEAFF
TRBV4-1	TRBJ2-5	CASSPTTVDPRYF
TRBV7-9	TRBJ1-1	CATKGRINTEAFF
TRBV5-1	TRBJ2-7	CASSLRRGSPYEQYF
TRBV20-1	TRBJ2-1	CTGTSGGVNVAEQFF
TRBV12-3/TRBV12-4	TRBJ1-5	CASTADRGAQPQHF
TRBV29-1	TRBJ1-4	CSVEVEEKLFF
TRBV5-1	TRBJ1-1	CASSLGSGMGNTEAFF
TRBV3-1	TRBJ1-1	CASSQGQPNTEAFF
TRBV7-8	TRBJ1-1	CASSPFQERRTEAFF
TRBV12-3/TRBV12-4	TRBJ1-1	CASSFRTEAFF
TRBV20-1	TRBJ1-2	CSAATGEGYGYTF
TRBV29-1	TRBJ2-7	CSVRGRGGRSEQYF
TRBV6-2/TRBV6-3	TRBJ2-2	CASSTVGAGELFF
TRBV12-3/TRBV12-4	TRBJ1-1	CASNFRRQGWKNEAFF
TRBV20-1	TRBJ2-1	CSAKDYRGRGEQFF
TRBV6-5	TRBJ2-4	CASSYSAGLAKNIQYF
TRBV27	TRBJ2-7	CASSSQGPYEQYF
TRBV18	TRBJ2-1	CASSPTGRTLPIGHEQFF
TRBV6-2/TRBV6-3	TRBJ2-2	CASSSPTSGGAEAYTGELFF
TRBV4-2	TRBJ1-1	CASSQEFTGGGRPEAFF
TRBV5-1	TRBJ2-1	CASSAVGSYNEQFF
TRBV20-1	TRBJ2-2	CSARRVSGELFF
TRBV12-3/TRBV12-4	TRBJ2-4	CASRTGGEAKNIQYF
TRBV20-1	TRBJ1-1	CSAIDVRNTEAFF
TRBV5-1	TRBJ2-2	CASSFAQGNTGELFF
TRBV5-1	TRBJ2-3	CASSWGPGSTDTQYF
TRBV12-3/TRBV12-4	TRBJ2-1	CASRGTDSSYNEQFF
TRBV5-1	TRBJ2-6	CATSSRGYTGANVLTF
TRBV5-1	TRBJ2-7	CARQTILTSGGYEQYF
TRBV7-8	TRBJ2-2	CASSHFQGYYNTGELFF